These 21 T cell receptor beta chains share one sample of origin, sequenced in a study of T-cell reconstitution after alpha-beta-depleted transplantation in children. Unique molecular identifiers were incorporated when the TCRbeta library was constructed. TCRdb reprocessed the PCR reads with MiXCR, giving one entry per CDR3 protein. The data contain hundreds of thousands of distinct CDR3 sequences, 16% of them singletons. The material sequenced was PBMCs, mostly from graft donor cells, taken 360 days after TCRalphabeta/CD19-depleted stem cell transplant. Every receptor here comes from a male patient between 5 and 17 years old who had a stem cell transplant for acute lymphoblastic leukemia, so the T cells may come from the graft donor.

This clonotype was detected only a few times. The chain has TRBV12-3 or TRBV12-4 and TRBJ2-5; the D is unclear. The CDR3 totals 12 residues. V gave up 4 bases and J gave up 6 bases, with 9 bases separating them. CDR3 sequence reads: CASSSFAQTQYF. DNA for the CDR3: TGTGCCAGCAGTTCCTTCGCCCAGACCCAGTACTTC.

The V and J genes are TRBV5-1 and TRBJ1-2; possibly TRBD1 for D (6 bases). Per the germline V gene, CDR1 is SGHRS and CDR2 is YFSETQ. V was shortened by 4 bases and J by 4 bases, with 14 bases between the two germline ends. This CDR3 is built from 14 residues. CDR3 residues: CASSRPGQSYGYTF. The CDR3 DNA reads TGCGCCAGCAGCCGGCCCGGACAGAGCTATGGCTACACCTTC.

This clonotype has only a few counts. This chain joins TRBV7-8 and TRBJ2-4; 13 nucleotides align to TRBD2. The ends lost 0 bases at V and 3 bases at J; junction bases unmatched: 11. The CDR3 loop spans 20 amino acids. The germline gives CDR1 SGHVS, CDR2 FQNEAQ. CDR3 residues: CASSLATGLAGSFYKNIQYF. In DNA, the CDR3 is TGTGCCAGCAGCTTAGCTACGGGACTAGCGGGATCTTTTTACAAAAACATTCAGTACTTC.

The J gene is TRBJ2-2, the V gene TRBV5-5; tentatively, D is TRBD2 (5 bases). In germline, CDR1 is SGHKS, CDR2 YYEKEE (reference sequence). There are 16 residues in the CDR3. Trimming stripped 5 bases from V and 3 bases from J, with 17 bases between. In DNA, the CDR3 is TGTGCCAGCAGTAATCTTCCGGGAATTTACACCGGGGAGCTGTTTTTT. Amino acids: CASSNLPGIYTGELFF.

The CDR3 region is CASKKREFDEQFF. DNA of the CDR3: TGTGCCAGTAAGAAGCGGGAGTTCGATGAGCAGTTCTTC. The chain is built from TRBV19 and TRBJ2-1; 8 bases match TRBD2. Germline V gene sequence: CDR1 LNHDA, CDR2 SQIVND (reference sequence). This CDR3 has 13 amino acids. V lost 7 bases, J lost 8 bases, and 7 bases stayed unmatched.

This clonotype has only a few counts. The chain combines TRBV7-9 with TRBJ1-4, with D possibly being TRBD1 (5 bases). The CDR3 sequence is 13 residues long. Germline CDR1 is SEHNR and CDR2 is FQNEAQ (reference sequence). Trimming stripped 8 bases from V and 4 bases from J, with 11 bases between. The CDR3 coding sequence is TGTGCCAGCGGGGGGAAGAGTAATGAAAAACTGTTTTTT. As protein: CASGGKSNEKLFF.

The chain links TRBV5-4 to TRBJ2-1; tentatively, D is TRBD2 (7 bases). Per germline, CDR1 SGHNT and CDR2 YYREEE (reference sequence). Trimming removed 5 bases at V and 12 bases at J, with 21 bases between. CDR3 size: 14 residues. Here the CDR3 reads CASSRGDTPDGQFF. Written as DNA, the CDR3 is TGTGCCAGCAGTCGGGGGGACACACCGGATGGGCAGTTCTTC.

This clonotype has only a few counts. This sequence joins TRBV25-1 and TRBJ1-3; D unresolved. Germline CDR1 MGHDK, CDR2 SYGVNS. The V gene lost 1 base and the J gene lost 2 bases, with 9 bases spanning the gap. The CDR3 loop spans 15 amino acids. In nucleotides, the CDR3 is TGTGCCAGCAGTGAATTATGGGGTCCTGGAAACACCATATATTTT. Translating it yields CASSELWGPGNTIYF. The full variable domain, its missing parts supplied by reference TRBV25-1 and TRBJ1-3, is EADIYQTPRYLVIGTGKKITLECSQTMGHDKMYWYQQDPGMELHLIHYSYGVNSTEKGDLSSESTVSRIRTEHFPLTLESARPSHTSQYLCASSELWGPGNTIYFGEGSWLTVV.

V usage is TRBV5-1 and J usage is TRBJ2-7; D is perhaps TRBD2 (7 bases). Looked up from germline, CDR1 is SGHRS and CDR2 is YFSETQ. This CDR3 has 15 amino acids. V was cut by 4 bases and J by 2 bases, with 16 bases left in between. CDR3 nucleotides: TGCGCCAGCAGCCTTGGGGGGGCAGGGCCCTACGAGCAGTACTTC. This encodes CASSLGGAGPYEQYF.

V usage is TRBV7-9 and J usage is TRBJ2-7; D might be TRBD2 (6 bases). CDR1 and CDR2 (germline): SEHNR, FQNEAQ (reference sequence). V was shortened by 5 bases and J by 2 bases, with 19 bases between the two germline ends. The CDR3 covers 16 residues. CDR3 region: CASSGMRAGSPYEQYF. CDR3 DNA: TGTGCCAGCAGCGGGATGAGGGCGGGGAGCCCCTACGAGCAGTACTTC.

The rearrangement links TRBV10-3 to TRBJ1-4; D not resolved. Trimming shortened V by 6 bases and J by 5 bases, and 10 bases separated the two germline ends. CDR1 ENHRY and CDR2 SYGVKD come from the germline V gene. The CDR3 runs to 13 residues. CDR3 sequence reads: CAIRRGPNEKLFF. CDR3 sequence (DNA): TGTGCCATCAGACGAGGCCCCAATGAAAAACTGTTTTTT.

The sample holds a few counts of this clonotype. V usage is TRBV20-1 and J usage is TRBJ1-1; possible D gene TRBD1, 5 bases. The germline gives CDR1 DFQATT, CDR2 SNEGSKA (reference sequence). The ends were cut back, 0 bases at V and 1 base at J, with 12 bases in the middle. This CDR3 spans 15 amino acids. CDR3 protein: CSARDHRTQNTEAFF. For the CDR3, the DNA is TGCAGTGCTAGAGATCATAGGACACAGAACACTGAAGCTTTCTTT.

This clonotype was seen more than once but under ten times. The J gene is TRBJ2-3, the V gene TRBV2, with 9 bases aligning to TRBD2. CDR3 length: 16 amino acids. Germline values: CDR1 SNHLY, CDR2 FYNNEI. V was clipped by 9 bases and J by 3 bases; unmatched bases: 13. Here the CDR3 reads CARQPPTSGDTDTQYF. Here the CDR3 DNA reads TGTGCCAGACAGCCTCCGACTAGCGGAGATACAGATACGCAGTATTTT.

The V and J genes are TRBV12-3 or TRBV12-4 and TRBJ1-5; the D is unclear. CDR3 size: 11 residues. The ends were cut back, 5 bases at V and 11 bases at J, with 10 bases in the middle. As DNA, the CDR3 is TGTGCCAGCAGTCCCGGTATGGCCCAGCATTTT. Translation: CASSPGMAQHF.

This clonotype was seen ten or more times. The chain couples TRBV5-1 to TRBJ2-5; D is perhaps TRBD2 (6 bases). The CDR3 is made up of 15 amino acids. V was pared by 3 bases and J by 0 bases, with 12 bases between. Germline V CDR1 and CDR2: SGHRS, YFSETQ. The DNA for the CDR3 is TGCGCCAGCAGCTCCGGGTGGGGGGACCAAGAGACCCAGTACTTC. As protein: CASSSGWGDQETQYF. The full variable domain, completed using reference TRBV5-1 and TRBJ2-5, is KAGVTQTPRYLIKTRGQQVTLSCSPISGHRSVSWYQQTPGQGLQFLFEYFSETQRNKGNFPGRFSGRQFSNSRSEMNVSTLELGDSALYLCASSSGWGDQETQYFGPGTRLLVL.

The J gene is TRBJ2-3, the V gene TRBV5-1; D perhaps matches TRBD2 (6 bases). This CDR3 region has 17 residues. The V gene's germline CDR1 is SGHRS and CDR2 YFSETQ. Trimming shortened V by 4 bases and J by 2 bases, and 20 bases separated the two germline ends. The chain's CDR3 is CASSHHLGRTATDTQYF. The CDR3 nucleotides are TGCGCCAGCAGCCACCACCTCGGGAGAACCGCCACAGATACGCAGTATTTT.

This clonotype showed up just a few times. V is TRBV6-5 and J is TRBJ2-1, with D tentatively TRBD1 (6 bases). The germline V and J ends were trimmed by 2 bases and 4 bases, with 12 bases remaining between them. The CDR3 extends over 15 amino acids. Germline CDR1 and CDR2: MNHEY and SVGAGI. In DNA, the CDR3 is TGTGCCAGCAGTTACCGAGTTACAGGGTACAATGAGCAGTTCTTC. This sequence encodes CASSYRVTGYNEQFF.

Only a few counts were recorded for this clonotype. The rearrangement joins TRBV7-9 to TRBJ1-4; 10 positions agree with TRBD1. V shed 6 bases and J 7 bases; nucleotides not matched to a gene: 8. The CDR3 spans 15 residues. Germline V gene data show CDR1 as SEHNR and CDR2 as FQNEAQ (reference sequence). The CDR3 loop reads CASSTTGGATEKLFF. The CDR3 region has the DNA TGTGCCAGCAGTACGACAGGGGGCGCGACTGAAAAACTGTTTTTT. The variable domain in full, with the rest retrieved from reference TRBV7-9 and TRBJ1-4, is DTGVSQNPRHKITKRGQNVTFRCDPISEHNRLYWYRQTLGQGPEFLTYFQNEAQLEKSRLLSDRFSAERPKGSFSTLEIQRTEQGDSAMYLCASSTTGGATEKLFFGSGTQLSVL.

The rearrangement links TRBV7-9 to TRBJ2-7; D may match TRBD1 or TRBD2 (6 bases each). The length of the CDR3 is 17 residues. CDR1 SEHNR and CDR2 FQNEAQ come from the germline V gene (reference sequence). Trimming removed 5 bases at V and 2 bases at J, with 22 bases between. This chain's CDR3 is CASSPRGVRRETYEQYF. CDR3 nucleotide sequence: TGTGCCAGCAGCCCGAGGGGGGTACGAAGAGAAACCTACGAGCAGTACTTC.

This clonotype was detected only a few times. This sequence joins TRBV5-1 and TRBJ2-7; 11 bases fit TRBD2. The V gene's germline CDR1 is SGHRS and CDR2 YFSETQ. The V segment lost 4 bases and the J segment 2 bases; nucleotides outside the gene matches: 8. The CDR3 is made up of 16 amino acids. The CDR3 protein is CASSQILAGATYEQYF. The CDR3 coding sequence is TGCGCCAGCAGCCAAATACTAGCGGGAGCCACCTACGAGCAGTACTTC.

The chain links TRBV7-9 to TRBJ2-7; 16 nucleotides line up with TRBD2. The CDR3 covers 16 residues. The junction had 5 bases not matched to a gene; V was cut back by 4 bases and J by 5 bases. In germline, CDR1 is SEHNR, CDR2 FQNEAQ (reference sequence). The CDR3 coding sequence is TGTGCCAGCAGCTCGGGGACTAGCGGGAGGGTCGACGAGCAGTACTTC. This translates into CASSSGTSGRVDEQYF.